This passage covers 5 T cell receptor beta chains from one sample sequenced in a study of blood T cell repertoires in COVID-19. Using immunoSEQ multiplex PCR, the repertoire was profiled, and TCRdb retains in-frame clones only, with some absent. The table has 85,000 to 120,000 clones, approximately 92% seen once; the top ten hold 1.9%. The sample was peripheral blood. Receptor source: a woman in her 50s with COVID-19, enrolled during active disease.

This chain joins TRBV18 and TRBJ1-1, with D possibly TRBD1 on 6 matching bases. The V gene lost 4 bases and the J gene lost 3 bases, with 15 bases spanning the gap. Germline loops: CDR1 KGHSH, CDR2 LQKENI. CDR3 size: 15 residues. CDR3 DNA: TGTGCCAGCTCACTTGGGGGCAAATTCTACACTGAAGCTTTCTTT. Encoded protein: CASSLGGKFYTEAFF.

The gene calls are TRBV6-5 and TRBJ2-7; 9 nucleotides match TRBD1. Per germline, CDR1 MNHEY and CDR2 SVGAGI. The CDR3 covers 14 residues. Trimming at V came to 7 bases and at J to 1 base, leaving 5 bases not matched to a gene. This CDR3 reads CASNGQGPSYEQYV. The CDR3 nucleotides are TGTGCCAGCAACGGACAGGGGCCTTCCTACGAGCAGTACGTC.

This clone has just one count. This sequence joins TRBV3-1 (or the pseudogene TRBV3-2) and TRBJ1-2; D is ambiguous. The germline CDR1 and CDR2 sequences are LGHDT and YNNKEL (reference sequence). The CDR3 totals 14 residues. Deletions cut 1 base from V and 6 bases from J, with 12 bases between. The CDR3, as DNA: TGTGCCAGCAGCCAAGCGAACAGAAGGAATGGCTACACCTTC. Amino acids: CASSQANRRNGYTF.

The gene calls are TRBV5-1 and TRBJ1-1, with D unclear. CDR1 SGHRS and CDR2 YFSETQ come from the germline V gene. The CDR3 runs 14 residues. The ends were cut back, 4 bases at V and 8 bases at J, with 18 bases in the middle. The CDR3 DNA sequence: TGCGCCAGCAGCCTATCTGGAGGGAAAGAAGAAGCTTTCTTT. Translated, it gives CASSLSGGKEEAFF.

The rearrangement uses TRBV27 and TRBJ2-7; TRBD1 might be the D (7 bases). V was clipped by 6 bases and J by 4 bases, with 19 bases between them. The CDR3 is made up of 15 amino acids. Germline V gene data show CDR1 as MNHEY and CDR2 as SMNVEV (reference sequence). CDR3 bases: TGTGCCAGCAGCCGGAGGGGGACAGCAGATTACGAGCAGTACGTC. It encodes CASSRRGTADYEQYV.